The present TCR beta chain was sequenced within a study of blood T cells in healthy people across ages. The study's findings and limits: Any conclusive comparison of naive versus antigen-experienced cells was prevented by using unsorted PBMCs. With age, beta diversity per million T cells declined roughly linearly, significantly by 40.

The junction had 13 bases not matched to a gene; V was cut back by 6 bases and J by 3 bases. Per germline, CDR1 MNHEY and CDR2 SMNVEV (reference sequence). This CDR3 is built from 17 residues. It was with a sample-barcoded 5' primer and a J-beta primer mix that a second PCR of about 7 to 12 cycles was run. One entry per CDR3 protein, called by TCRdb with MiXCR from the 5' RACE reads. The table records over 1,200,000 distinct CDR3 sequences, roughly 60% of them present only once. This clonotype was detected once. As yet, its antigen is unknown. The origin of this receptor is a man younger than 35 in good health. Sample: blood. The chain joins TRBV27 to TRBJ2-7, with 11 bases that match TRBD2. The CDR3 here is CASRAPTRLAGIYEQYF. In nucleotides, the CDR3 is TGTGCCAGCAGGGCACCCACAAGACTAGCGGGGATCTACGAGCAGTACTTC.